A selection of T cell receptor beta chains follows, all from one sample in a study of beta chain features in type 1 diabetes. Libraries were prepared by immunoSEQ multiplex PCR; TCRdb keeps only in-frame clonotypes and omits some of them. The sample records hundreds of thousands of clones, roughly a sixth being singletons. Sequenced input: naive CD4+ T cells from blood. These receptors all come from a man between 18 and 35 years old in good health. Each CDR3 is given with its conserved first and last residue. A D gene is named only where the DNA matches it firmly. Clone sizes are given selectively: once, few, many, or a class where the clone is expanded.

D gene,J gene,clone size,V gene,CDR3 protein,CDR3 DNA
.,TRBJ1-4,.,TRBV28,CASSKQGYEKLFF,TGTGCCAGCAGCAAACAGGGATATGAAAAACTGTTTTTT
.,TRBJ1-2,.,TRBV25-1,CASSEARPYGYTF,TGTGCCAGCAGTGAGGCCCGACCTTATGGCTACACCTTC
TRBD2,TRBJ2-1,once,TRBV4-3,CASSQDSETSTYNEQFF,TGCGCCAGCAGCCAAGATTCGGAGACTAGCACCTACAATGAGCAGTTCTTC
.,TRBJ2-3,many,TRBV19,CASSLHTDTQYF,TGTGCCAGTAGTCTTCACACAGATACGCAGTATTTT
.,TRBJ2-7,few,TRBV10-3,CAIRSGNEQYF,TGTGCCATCAGATCGGGAAACGAGCAGTACTTC
.,TRBJ1-5,.,TRBV19,CASSVQWGYQPQHF,TGTGCCAGTAGTGTCCAATGGGGGTATCAGCCCCAGCATTTT
TRBD2,TRBJ2-5,few,TRBV7-9,CASSFLSGGPETQYF,TGTGCCAGCTCTTTCCTTTCGGGAGGGCCAGAGACCCAGTACTTC
.,TRBJ2-3,.,TRBV4-1,CASSHSHSSTDTQYF,TGCGCCAGCAGCCACAGTCATTCTAGCACAGATACGCAGTATTTT
TRBD1,TRBJ2-3,.,TRBV15,CATGRQGGPDTQYF,TGTGCCACCGGAAGGCAAGGGGGCCCAGATACGCAGTATTTT
.,TRBJ1-1,few,TRBV28,CASSRPGGANTEAFF,TGTGCCAGCAGTCGTCCAGGAGGGGCTAACACTGAAGCTTTCTTT
TRBD1,TRBJ2-7,few,TRBV2,CASYMGDRTKDF,TGTGCCAGCTATATGGGGGACAGGACTAAAGACTTC
.,TRBJ2-1,.,TRBV6-1,CASSEAGRSYNEQFF,TGTGCCAGCAGTGAAGCCGGCAGGTCGTACAATGAGCAGTTCTTC
.,TRBJ1-5,.,TRBV7-2,CASSLEGSLNQPQHF,TGTGCCAGCAGCTTAGAAGGGAGCCTCAATCAGCCCCAGCATTTT
.,TRBJ1-1,few,TRBV7-3,CASSLKGGTEAFF,TGTGCCAGCAGCTTAAAAGGGGGCACTGAAGCTTTCTTT
TRBD1,TRBJ1-2,.,TRBV7-9,CASDNPGQGYGYTF,TGTGCCAGTGACAATCCGGGACAGGGGTACGGCTACACCTTC
.,TRBJ1-2,few,TRBV19,CASRTYGTLFDGYTF,TGTGCCAGTAGAACCTACGGGACACTGTTCGATGGCTACACCTTC
.,TRBJ1-5,few,TRBV6-1,CASSLPGQSQPQHF,TGTGCCAGCAGCCTACCCGGACAGAGTCAGCCCCAGCATTTT
.,TRBJ1-2,.,TRBV9,CASSVDGPSNYGYTF,TGTGCCAGCAGCGTAGACGGACCCTCTAACTATGGCTACACCTTC
.,TRBJ2-1,few,TRBV6-1,CASSDGVWGQFF,TGTGCCAGCAGTGATGGGGTCTGGGGGCAGTTCTTC
.,TRBJ2-6,.,TRBV27,CASSLRSGANVLTF,TGTGCCAGCAGTTTAAGGTCTGGGGCCAACGTCCTGACTTTC
TRBD1,TRBJ1-1,.,TRBV28,CASSLGTGNTEAFF,TGTGCCAGCAGTTTGGGGACAGGGAACACTGAAGCTTTCTTT
TRBD1,TRBJ1-1,.,TRBV5-6,CASSPGQIYTEAFF,TGTGCCAGCAGCCCGGGACAGATTTACACTGAAGCTTTCTTT
TRBD2,TRBJ2-1,few,TRBV7-3,CASSQGLAYNEQFF,TGTGCCAGCAGCCAAGGACTAGCGTACAATGAGCAGTTCTTC
.,TRBJ2-5,.,TRBV9,CASSVVGDWDF,TGTGCCAGCAGCGTAGTGGGGGACTGGGACTTC
.,TRBJ1-2,.,TRBV7-9,CASTPVERSYGYTF,TGTGCCAGCACCCCTGTCGAGCGCAGCTATGGCTACACCTTC
.,TRBJ1-2,.,TRBV4-3,CASSQTLLPGNYGYTF,TGCGCCAGCAGCCAGACTCTTCTCCCGGGTAACTATGGCTACACCTTC
TRBD2,TRBJ2-5,few,TRBV2,CASSERGRVGETQYF,TGTGCCAGCAGTGAGAGAGGGAGGGTGGGAGAGACCCAGTACTTC
.,TRBJ1-3,.,TRBV9,CASSVGRNSGNTIYF,TGTGCCAGCAGCGTCGGTAGGAACTCTGGAAACACCATATATTTT
TRBD1,TRBJ2-7,few,TRBV9,CASSVRTGASYEQYF,TGTGCCAGCAGCGTCCGGACAGGGGCATCCTACGAGCAGTACTTC
.,TRBJ1-2,.,TRBV5-1,CASSVTGFGGYTF,TGCGCCAGCAGCGTTACAGGGTTCGGAGGCTACACCTTC
.,TRBJ2-5,.,TRBV19,CASSMRLTETQYF,TGTGCCAGTAGTATGAGGCTCACGGAGACCCAGTACTTC
.,TRBJ2-1,few,TRBV4-1,CASSHPTAYSYNEQFF,TGCGCCAGCAGCCATCCGACAGCATATTCCTACAATGAGCAGTTCTTC
.,TRBJ2-3,few,TRBV7-2,CASGTGGTDTQYF,TGTGCCAGCGGGACTGGGGGTACAGATACGCAGTATTTT
TRBD2,TRBJ2-1,.,TRBV11-2,CASTQGLAGYNEQFF,TGTGCCAGCACCCAGGGCCTAGCGGGGTACAATGAGCAGTTCTTC
.,TRBJ2-3,few,TRBV7-3,CASSRPGIDTQYF,TGTGCCAGCAGCCGCCCGGGGATAGATACGCAGTATTTT
TRBD1,TRBJ1-2,few,TRBV28,CASSPRDRGGYGYTF,TGTGCCAGCAGTCCCCGGGACAGGGGAGGGTATGGCTACACCTTC
.,TRBJ1-4,few,TRBV28,CASSFWPNEKLFF,TGTGCCAGCAGTTTCTGGCCTAATGAAAAACTGTTTTTT
.,TRBJ1-1,few,TRBV9,CASSPRPTVNTEAFF,TGTGCCAGCAGCCCTCGCCCGACGGTGAACACTGAAGCTTTCTTT
.,TRBJ1-2,.,TRBV7-3,CASSRFYGYTF,TGTGCCAGCAGCCGGTTCTATGGCTACACCTTC
.,TRBJ2-1,.,TRBV12-5,CASGLGRGQFF,TGTGCTAGTGGTTTGGGGCGGGGGCAGTTCTTC
TRBD1,TRBJ1-5,few,TRBV30,CAWSGDRTGVFTQPQHF,TGTGCCTGGAGTGGGGATCGGACAGGGGTATTCACTCAGCCCCAGCATTTT
TRBD1,TRBJ2-7,few,TRBV28,CASITEGGTGVYEQYF,TGTGCCAGCATTACAGAGGGCGGGACAGGGGTGTACGAGCAGTACTTC
TRBD2,TRBJ2-1,once,TRBV27,CASRPGLAGGHYNEQFF,TGTGCCAGCAGGCCGGGACTAGCGGGAGGCCATTACAATGAGCAGTTCTTC
.,TRBJ1-4,few,TRBV18,CASSPFEGAGEKLFF,TGTGCCAGCTCACCATTTGAGGGAGCGGGTGAAAAACTGTTTTTT
TRBD2,TRBJ2-2,.,TRBV4-2,CASSQTSGGSTGELFF,TGTGCCAGCAGCCAAACTAGCGGGGGATCCACCGGGGAGCTGTTTTTT
.,TRBJ1-4,few,TRBV28,CASTPLLNEKLFF,TGTGCCAGCACCCCGTTGCTCAATGAAAAACTGTTTTTT
.,TRBJ1-2,.,TRBV23-1,CASSQSEVQFYGYTF,TGCGCCAGCAGTCAATCGGAGGTCCAGTTCTATGGCTACACCTTC